These 3 T cell receptor beta chains were all obtained from the same sample, sequenced in a study of human T cells and chemical hapten exposure (dated by TCRdb to the early 2020s). The time point label for this specimen denotes: patch test 1, 2 weeks after DPC sensitization. In the paper's terms, the treatment or condition label means: therapeutic diphenylcyclopropenone sensitization with weekly scalp DPC. Libraries were built with RACE. TCRdb records NextSeq 500 as the sequencer. TCRdb trimmed public reads at Q25 via fastp, called clones via MiXCR and kept in-frame beta chains. Under each unique CDR3 protein, matching rows form one entry showing the most common genes and DNA. Here the sample has fewer than 400,000 distinct CDR3 sequences; roughly 6.9% occur a single time. The ten largest clones take up about 8% of the sample. Specimen: whole blood, collected in connection with sensitization to the hapten diphenylcyclopropenone (DPC). These receptors all stem from a woman in her late teens or twenties with alopecia areata. Some clones in this sample may be carry-over from other donors' samples.

This clonotype was detected a few times. The chain has TRBV27 and TRBJ1-1; TRBD1 might be the D (5 bases). The ends were cut back, 5 bases at V and 4 bases at J, with 11 bases in the middle. The germline CDR1 and CDR2 sequences are MNHEY and SMNVEV (reference sequence). CDR3 length equals 13 residues. CDR3 bases: TGTGCCAGCAGTGGTACCAGGGCCACTGAAGCTTTCTTT. Translating it yields CASSGTRATEAFF.

This clonotype was picked up a small number of times. The genes are TRBV6-2 or TRBV6-3 and TRBJ1-6, with D unresolved. CDR1 MNHEY and CDR2 SVGEGT come from the germline V gene. Trimming pared 9 bases from V and 5 bases from J, leaving 17 bases between. CDR3 length equals 15 residues. The CDR3 DNA follows: TGTGCCAGACTCTCTCGGACGAATGATAATTCACCCCTCCACTTT. This gives the protein CARLSRTNDNSPLHF.

The table lists this clonotype with a few counts. In DNA, the CDR3 is TGTGCCAGCTCACCAACGAGGTCCGCATTGGAGCCCCAGCATTTT. Translation: CASSPTRSALEPQHF. The chain combines TRBV18 with TRBJ1-5; no firm D call. With 2 bases removed from V and 8 bases from J, the gap between germline ends came to 16 bases. The CDR3 has 15 residues. Germline V gene data show CDR1 as KGHSH and CDR2 as LQKENI.